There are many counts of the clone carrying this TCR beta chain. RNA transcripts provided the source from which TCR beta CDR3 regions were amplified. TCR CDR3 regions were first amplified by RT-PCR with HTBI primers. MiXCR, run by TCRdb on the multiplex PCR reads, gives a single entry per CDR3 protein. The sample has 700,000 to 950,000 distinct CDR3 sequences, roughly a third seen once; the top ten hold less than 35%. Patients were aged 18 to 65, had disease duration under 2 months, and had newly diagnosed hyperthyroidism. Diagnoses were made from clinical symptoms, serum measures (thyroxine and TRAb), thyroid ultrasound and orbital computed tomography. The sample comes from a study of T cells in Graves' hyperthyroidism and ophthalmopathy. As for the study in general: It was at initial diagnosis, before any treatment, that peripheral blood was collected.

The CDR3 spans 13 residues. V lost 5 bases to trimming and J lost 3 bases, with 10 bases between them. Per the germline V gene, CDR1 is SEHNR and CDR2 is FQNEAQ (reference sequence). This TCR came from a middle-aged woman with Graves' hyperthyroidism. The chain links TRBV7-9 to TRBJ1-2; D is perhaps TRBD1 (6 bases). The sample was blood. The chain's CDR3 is CASSQTGYYGYTF. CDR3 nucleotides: TGTGCCAGCAGCCAGACAGGCTACTATGGCTACACCTTC.